This T cell receptor (beta chain) was obtained from a study of blood T cell repertoires in COVID-19. Study information: The United States, Italy and Spain provided the acute and convalescent COVID-19 samples.

Germline V gives CDR1 SEHNR, CDR2 FQNEAQ (reference sequence). The CDR3 is made up of 13 amino acids. V was pared by 8 bases and J by 7 bases, with 5 bases of the junction left unmatched. The data were produced by immunoSEQ multiplex PCR, yet TCRdb's version contains in-frame clones alone and is incomplete. The sample holds around 170,000 clones, about four fifths seen once. The sequencing sample was made of peripheral blood. This sequence was found in a man between 65 and 80 years old with active or convalescent COVID-19. The V and J genes are TRBV7-9 and TRBJ1-6; 7 bases map to TRBD1. The CDR3 DNA sequence: TGTGCCAGCGGGCAGGGACAGAATTCACCCCTCCACTTT. Its protein is CASGQGQNSPLHF.